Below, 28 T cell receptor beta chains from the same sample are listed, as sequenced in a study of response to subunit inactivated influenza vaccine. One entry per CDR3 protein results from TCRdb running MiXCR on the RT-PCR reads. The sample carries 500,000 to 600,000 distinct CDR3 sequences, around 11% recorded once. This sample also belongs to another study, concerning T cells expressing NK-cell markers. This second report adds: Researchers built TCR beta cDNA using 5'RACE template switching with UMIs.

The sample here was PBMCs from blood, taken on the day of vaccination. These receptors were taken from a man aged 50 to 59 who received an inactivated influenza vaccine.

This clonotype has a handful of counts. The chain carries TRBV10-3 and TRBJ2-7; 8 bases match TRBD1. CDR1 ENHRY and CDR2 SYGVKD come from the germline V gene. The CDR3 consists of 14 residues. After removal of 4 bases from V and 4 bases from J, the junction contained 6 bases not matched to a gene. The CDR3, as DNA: TGTGCCATCAGTGGGGCAGGGGGCATGTACGAGCAGTACTTC. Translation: CAISGAGGMYEQYF.

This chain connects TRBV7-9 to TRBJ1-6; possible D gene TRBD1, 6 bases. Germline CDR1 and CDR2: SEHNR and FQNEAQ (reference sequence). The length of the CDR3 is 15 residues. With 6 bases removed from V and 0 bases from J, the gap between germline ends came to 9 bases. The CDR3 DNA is TGTGCCAGCAGAGGGGGGAGCTCCTATAATTCACCCCTCCACTTT. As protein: CASRGGSSYNSPLHF.

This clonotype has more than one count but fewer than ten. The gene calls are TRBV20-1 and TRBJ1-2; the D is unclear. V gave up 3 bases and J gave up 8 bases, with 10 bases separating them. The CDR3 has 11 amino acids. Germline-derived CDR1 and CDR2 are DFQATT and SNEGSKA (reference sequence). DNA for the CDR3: TGCAGTGCTAGTGTACCGCCCGGCTACACCTTC. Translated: CSASVPPGYTF.

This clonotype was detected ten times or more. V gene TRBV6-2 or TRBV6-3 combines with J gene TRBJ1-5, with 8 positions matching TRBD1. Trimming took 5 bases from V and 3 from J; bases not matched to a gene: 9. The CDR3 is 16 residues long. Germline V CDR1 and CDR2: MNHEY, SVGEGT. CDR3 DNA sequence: TGTGCCAGCAGTGCTACCGGGACAGGAAACAATCAGCCCCAGCATTTT. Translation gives CASSATGTGNNQPQHF.

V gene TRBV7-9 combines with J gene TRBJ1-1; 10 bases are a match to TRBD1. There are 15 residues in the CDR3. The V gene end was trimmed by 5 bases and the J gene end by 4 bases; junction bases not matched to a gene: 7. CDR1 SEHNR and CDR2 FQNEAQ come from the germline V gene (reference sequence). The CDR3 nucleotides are TGTGCCAGCAGCCCGGGACAGGGGTATGGCACTGAAGCTTTCTTT. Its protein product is CASSPGQGYGTEAFF.

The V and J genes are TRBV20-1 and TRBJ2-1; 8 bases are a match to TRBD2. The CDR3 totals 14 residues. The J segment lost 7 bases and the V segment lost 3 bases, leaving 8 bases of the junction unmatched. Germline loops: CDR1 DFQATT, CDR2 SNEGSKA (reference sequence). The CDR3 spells CSARLPGGRNEQFF. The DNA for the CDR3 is TGCAGTGCTAGGTTGCCGGGAGGGCGGAATGAGCAGTTCTTC.

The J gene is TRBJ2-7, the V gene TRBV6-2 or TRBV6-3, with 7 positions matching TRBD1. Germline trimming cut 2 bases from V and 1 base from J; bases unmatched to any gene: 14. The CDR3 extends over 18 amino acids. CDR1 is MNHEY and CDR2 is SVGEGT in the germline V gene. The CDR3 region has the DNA TGTGCCAGCAGTTACCCGAATACGGGACAGAGATTTTCCTACGAGCAGTACTTC. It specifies CASSYPNTGQRFSYEQYF.

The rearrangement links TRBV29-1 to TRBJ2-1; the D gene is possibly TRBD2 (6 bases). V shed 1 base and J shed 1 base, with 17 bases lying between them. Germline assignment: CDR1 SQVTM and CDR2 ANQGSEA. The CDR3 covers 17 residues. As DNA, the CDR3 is TGCAGCGTTGAAGGAATTGGCGGGAAAACTTCCTACAATGAGCAGTTCTTC. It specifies CSVEGIGGKTSYNEQFF.

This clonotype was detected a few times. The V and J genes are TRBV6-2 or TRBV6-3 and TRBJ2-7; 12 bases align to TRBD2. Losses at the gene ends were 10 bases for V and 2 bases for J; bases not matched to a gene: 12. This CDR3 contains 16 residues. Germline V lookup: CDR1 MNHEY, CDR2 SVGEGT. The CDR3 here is CATRGTSGRRTYEQYF. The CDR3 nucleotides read TGTGCCACCCGAGGGACTAGCGGGCGAAGAACCTACGAGCAGTACTTC.

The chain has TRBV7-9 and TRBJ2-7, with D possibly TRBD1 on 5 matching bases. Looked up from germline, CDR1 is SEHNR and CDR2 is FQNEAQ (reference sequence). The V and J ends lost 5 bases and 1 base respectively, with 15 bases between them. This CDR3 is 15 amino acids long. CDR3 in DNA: TGTGCCAGCAGCCCGTCGTTCCAGGGTTCCTACGAGCAGTACTTC. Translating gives CASSPSFQGSYEQYF.

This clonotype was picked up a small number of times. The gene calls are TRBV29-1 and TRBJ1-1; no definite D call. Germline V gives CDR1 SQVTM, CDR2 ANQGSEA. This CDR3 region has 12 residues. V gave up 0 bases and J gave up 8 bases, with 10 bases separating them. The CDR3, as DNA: TGCAGCGTTGAAGATCCGCCAAGAGAAGCTTTCTTT. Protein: CSVEDPPREAFF.

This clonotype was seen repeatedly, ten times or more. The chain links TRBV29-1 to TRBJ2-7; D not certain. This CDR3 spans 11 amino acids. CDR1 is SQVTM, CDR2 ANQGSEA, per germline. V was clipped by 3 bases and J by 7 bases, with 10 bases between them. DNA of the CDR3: TGCAGCGTTGACACGTTAGGAGAGCAGTACTTC. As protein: CSVDTLGEQYF.

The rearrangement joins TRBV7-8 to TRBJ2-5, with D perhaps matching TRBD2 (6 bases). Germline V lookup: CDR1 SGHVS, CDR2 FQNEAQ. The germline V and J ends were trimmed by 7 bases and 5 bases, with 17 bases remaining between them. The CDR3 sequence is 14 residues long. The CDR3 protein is CASILRRSGETQYF. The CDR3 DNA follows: TGTGCCAGCATCCTCCGAAGAAGCGGGGAGACCCAGTACTTC.

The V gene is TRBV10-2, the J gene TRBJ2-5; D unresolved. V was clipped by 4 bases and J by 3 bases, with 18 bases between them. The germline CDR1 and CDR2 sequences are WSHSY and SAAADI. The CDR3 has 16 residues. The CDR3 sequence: CASSGLLGSAEETQYF. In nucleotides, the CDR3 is TGCGCCAGCAGTGGATTGCTTGGGTCGGCCGAAGAGACCCAGTACTTC.

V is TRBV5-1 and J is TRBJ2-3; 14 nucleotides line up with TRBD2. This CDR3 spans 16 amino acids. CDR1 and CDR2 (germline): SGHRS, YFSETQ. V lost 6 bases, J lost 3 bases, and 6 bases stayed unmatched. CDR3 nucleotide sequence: TGCGCCAGCACCCCCGGACTAGCGGGAGGAACAGATACGCAGTATTTT. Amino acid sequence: CASTPGLAGGTDTQYF.

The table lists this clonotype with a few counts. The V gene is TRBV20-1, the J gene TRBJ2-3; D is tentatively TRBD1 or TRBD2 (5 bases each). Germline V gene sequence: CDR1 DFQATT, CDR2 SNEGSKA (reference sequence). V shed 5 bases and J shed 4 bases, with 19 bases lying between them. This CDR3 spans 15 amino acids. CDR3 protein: CSAFDRGRGADTQYF. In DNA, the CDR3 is TGCAGTGCTTTCGACCGGGGCCGGGGAGCAGATACGCAGTATTTT.

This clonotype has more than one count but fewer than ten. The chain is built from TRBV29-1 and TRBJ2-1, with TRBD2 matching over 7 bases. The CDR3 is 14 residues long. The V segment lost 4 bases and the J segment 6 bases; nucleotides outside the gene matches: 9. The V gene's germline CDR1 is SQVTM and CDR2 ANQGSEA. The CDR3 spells CSVGLGTMSNEQFF. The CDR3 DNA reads TGCAGCGTTGGTCTCGGGACTATGAGCAATGAGCAGTTCTTC.

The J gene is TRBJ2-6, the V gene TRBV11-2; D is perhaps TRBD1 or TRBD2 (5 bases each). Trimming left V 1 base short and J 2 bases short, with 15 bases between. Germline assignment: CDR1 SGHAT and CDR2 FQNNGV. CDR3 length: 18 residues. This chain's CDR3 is CASSLVGRAAAGANVLTF. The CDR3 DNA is TGTGCCAGCAGCTTAGTTGGCAGGGCAGCGGCTGGGGCCAACGTCCTGACTTTC.

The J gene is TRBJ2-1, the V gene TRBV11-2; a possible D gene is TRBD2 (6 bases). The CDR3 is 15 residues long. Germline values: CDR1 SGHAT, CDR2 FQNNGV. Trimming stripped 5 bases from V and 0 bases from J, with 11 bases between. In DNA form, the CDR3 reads TGTGCCAGCAGCCCTAGCGATTTCTCCTACAATGAGCAGTTCTTC. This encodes CASSPSDFSYNEQFF.

The DNA for the CDR3 is TGTGCCAGCAGTTTATACCGTCGCGTCGATGAGCAGTTCTTC. Its translation: CASSLYRRVDEQFF. The chain uses TRBV28 and TRBJ2-1; the D is unclear. V was pared by 1 base and J by 8 bases, with 12 bases between. CDR3 length: 14 residues. CDR1 is MDHEN and CDR2 is SYDVKM in the germline V gene. Filled out from reference TRBV28 and TRBJ2-1, the complete variable domain reads DVKVTQSSRYLVKRTGEKVFLECVQDMDHENMFWYRQDPGLGLRLIYFSYDVKMKEKGDIPEGYSVSREKKERFSLILESASTNQTSMYLCASSLYRRVDEQFFGPGTRLTVL.

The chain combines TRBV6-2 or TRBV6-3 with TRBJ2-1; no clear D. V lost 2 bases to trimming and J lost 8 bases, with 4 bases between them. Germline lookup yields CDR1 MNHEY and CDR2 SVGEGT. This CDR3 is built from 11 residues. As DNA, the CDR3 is TGTGCCAGCAGTTACGGGCATGAGCAGTTCTTC. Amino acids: CASSYGHEQFF.

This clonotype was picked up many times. CDR3 residues: CASRELAGGSTDTQYF. The DNA for the CDR3 is TGTGCCAGCAGGGAACTAGCGGGAGGGAGCACAGATACGCAGTATTTT. This chain connects TRBV27 to TRBJ2-3, with 13 bases fitting TRBD2. CDR1 MNHEY and CDR2 SMNVEV come from the germline V gene (reference sequence). With V trimmed by 6 bases and J by 0 bases, 3 bases remained unmatched. The CDR3 is made up of 16 amino acids.

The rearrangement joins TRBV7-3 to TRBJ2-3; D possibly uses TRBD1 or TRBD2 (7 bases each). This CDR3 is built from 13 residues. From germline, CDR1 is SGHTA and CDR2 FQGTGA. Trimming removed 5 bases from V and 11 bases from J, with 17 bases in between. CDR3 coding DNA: TGTGCCAGCAGCCTAGACCAGGGGGGGGTGCAGTATTTT. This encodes CASSLDQGGVQYF. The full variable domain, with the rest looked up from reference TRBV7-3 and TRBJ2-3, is GAGVSQTPSNKVTEKGKYVELRCDPISGHTALYWYRQSLGQGPEFLIYFQGTGAADDSGLPNDRFFAVRPEGSVSTLKIQRTERGDSAVYLCASSLDQGGVQYFGPGTRLTVL.

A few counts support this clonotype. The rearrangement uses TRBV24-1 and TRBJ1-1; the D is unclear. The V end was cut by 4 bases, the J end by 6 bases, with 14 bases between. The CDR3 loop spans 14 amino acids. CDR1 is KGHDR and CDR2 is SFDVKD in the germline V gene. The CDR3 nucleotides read TGTGCCACCAGTGACCCCAGGATAAGCGCTGAAGCTTTCTTT. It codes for CATSDPRISAEAFF.

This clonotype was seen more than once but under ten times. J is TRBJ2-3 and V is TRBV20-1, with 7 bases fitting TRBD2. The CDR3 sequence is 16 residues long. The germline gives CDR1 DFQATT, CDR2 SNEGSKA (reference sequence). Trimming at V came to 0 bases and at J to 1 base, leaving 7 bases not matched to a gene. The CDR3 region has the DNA TGCAGTGCTAGAGATAGAAGGCTAGCGGGCACAGATACGCAGTATTTT. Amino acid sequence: CSARDRRLAGTDTQYF.

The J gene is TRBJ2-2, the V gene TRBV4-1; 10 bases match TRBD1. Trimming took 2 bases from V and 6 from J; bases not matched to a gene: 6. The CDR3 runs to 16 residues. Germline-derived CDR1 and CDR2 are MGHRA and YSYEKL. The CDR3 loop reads CASSQIRQGAAGELFF. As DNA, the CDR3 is TGCGCCAGCAGCCAAATTAGACAGGGGGCTGCCGGGGAGCTGTTTTTT.

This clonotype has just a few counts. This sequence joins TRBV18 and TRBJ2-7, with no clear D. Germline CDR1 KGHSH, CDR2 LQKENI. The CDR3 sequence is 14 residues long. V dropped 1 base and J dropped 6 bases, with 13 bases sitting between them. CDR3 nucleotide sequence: TGTGCCAGCTCACCACAGGTGACGCCTCCCGAGCAGTACTTC. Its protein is CASSPQVTPPEQYF.

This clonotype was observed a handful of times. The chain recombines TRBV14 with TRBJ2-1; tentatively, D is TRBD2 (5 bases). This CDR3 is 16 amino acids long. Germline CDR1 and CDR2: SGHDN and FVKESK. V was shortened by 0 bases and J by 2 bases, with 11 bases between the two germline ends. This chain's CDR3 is CASSQDPGMAYNEQFF. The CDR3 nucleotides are TGTGCCAGCAGCCAAGATCCGGGGATGGCCTACAATGAGCAGTTCTTC.